The T cell receptor beta chain described here comes from a study of Graves' ophthalmopathy and Graves' hyperthyroidism. V lost 6 bases and J lost 5, with 19 bases in between. CDR1 is SGHAT, CDR2 FQNNGV, per germline. This CDR3 spans 15 amino acids. Transcripts of RNA were the source for amplifying TCR beta CDR3 regions. Scientists carried out first-round RT-PCR using HTBI primers and then a second-round multiplex PCR. TCRdb analysed the multiplex PCR reads with MiXCR anew, one entry per CDR3 protein. The sample shows 200,000 to 300,000 distinct CDR3 sequences, around 50% of them seen only once. This TCR was sampled from an adult man with Graves' ophthalmopathy. The chain couples TRBV11-2 to TRBJ2-5; TRBD2 might be the D (6 bases). The sequenced sample consisted of peripheral blood. The CDR3 region is CASSARTSLEETQYF. CDR3 coding DNA: TGTGCCAGCAGTGCTAGAACTAGCCTAGAGGAGACCCAGTACTTC.